This T cell receptor (beta chain) was sequenced during a study of CXCR3-negative and CXCR3-positive naive CD8 T cells. Findings of the study overall: Naive cells that were CXCR3-negative or CXCR3-positive used TRBV-TRBJ genes alike, while memory cells diverged. TRB CDR3s were more hydrophobic in CXCR3-positive than in CXCR3-negative naive cells. Diversity in memory CD8+ cells fell much lower than the comparably high levels seen in both naive subsets.

UMI labels and 5' RACE were used to prepare the TRB cDNA libraries. TCRdb re-called the 5' RACE reads and shows each CDR3 protein once, DNA omitted. Its listing shows 7,400 or so distinct CDR3 sequences. With regard to this clonotype: Its target is unknown.

The CDR3 is 14 amino acids. Among CD8+ T cells, naive ones were CD45RO-CCR7+CD27+CD95-. Sequences were obtained from naive CXCR3- CD8+ T cells from blood. Subset given: CD45RO-CCR7+CD27+CD95- naive CD8+ T cells lacking CXCR3 (TNR3-). The rearrangement joins TRBV21-1 to TRBJ2-3; TCRdb names TRBD2, which stays unverified in the absence of DNA. TRBV21-1 is noted as a pseudogene. This receptor was taken from a human donor in good health. Some clones in this sample may be carry-over from other donors' samples. Here the CDR3 reads CASEATSGADTQYF.